A single T cell receptor (beta chain) is shown here with its context. Antigen: not known. Germline V gene data show CDR1 as MGHRA and CDR2 as YSYEKL. The CDR3 sequence is 17 residues long. Trimming at V came to 1 base and at J to 0 bases, leaving 4 bases not matched to a gene. Primers: 60 Vbeta forward and 13 Jbeta reverse. Clones were sequenced by immunoSEQ multiplex PCR, and TCRdb holds only the in-frame ones, with some missing. The table shows approximately 150,000 clones, with roughly four fifths occurring only once. The source of the sample is a study of cytomegalovirus exposure and HLA in healthy donors. Study-wide points: It was in a later analysis that TCR association rates were seen to vary by HLA locus, highest for DRB1 and lowest for HLA-C. Association with HLA alleles at 0.05 false discovery rate was found for around 15,000 TCR beta sequences in a later analysis. When analyzed later, a missense DCLRE1C variant was found to be linked to TCR beta V- and J-gene trimming. Altogether, 160 or so TCR beta chains were recorded as cytomegalovirus-associated.

Sample: PBMCs. The chain recombines TRBV4-1 with TRBJ2-1; 9 bases are a match to TRBD1. The sequence was obtained from a female donor in good health and CMV-seronegative. CDR3 region: CASSQARDRASYNEQFF. The CDR3 coding sequence is TGCGCCAGCAGCCAAGCCCGGGACAGGGCCTCCTACAATGAGCAGTTCTTC.